One sample yielded the 27 T cell receptor beta chains listed below, sequenced in a study of blood T cell repertoires in COVID-19. Measured with immunoSEQ multiplex PCR; TCRdb has only the in-frame clones, and not every one. The table has about 110,000 clones, about 90% seen once. The sample comprised peripheral blood. The receptors come from a human donor in a cohort sampled during active COVID-19.

The gene calls are TRBV7-2 and TRBJ2-3; the D is unclear. This CDR3 is 13 amino acids long. V lost 2 bases and J 5 bases, leaving 8 bases between the germline ends. The germline V gene has CDR1 SGHTA and CDR2 FQGNSA. In DNA, the CDR3 is TGTGCCAGCAGCTTAAGTCCCGGAGATACGCAGTATTTT. This codes for CASSLSPGDTQYF.

The count of this clone is one. The chain links TRBV28 to TRBJ2-1, with D tentatively TRBD2 (6 bases). V was shortened by 7 bases and J by 8 bases, with 21 bases between the two germline ends. This CDR3 spans 15 amino acids. Germline V gene lookup returns CDR1 MDHEN and CDR2 SYDVKM. The DNA for the CDR3 is TGTGCCAGCATCACGGGGGACTCGAGGGGCCATGAGCAGTTCTTC. Translation: CASITGDSRGHEQFF.

J is TRBJ1-2 and V is TRBV19; D not resolved. Trimming took off 3 bases at V and 2 bases at J, with 22 bases between the two ends. This CDR3 spans 18 amino acids. CDR1 and CDR2 (germline): LNHDA, SQIVND (reference sequence). The CDR3, as DNA: TGTGCCAGTAGTATTGAGGGCCACCAGTACTCGCGCAACTATGGCTACACCTTC. Its translation is CASSIEGHQYSRNYGYTF.

In DNA, the CDR3 is TGCAGTGCTAGTCCTAGCGGGATGGAGACCCAGTACTTC. Translating it yields CSASPSGMETQYF. This chain joins TRBV20-1 and TRBJ2-5, with TRBD2 matching over 9 bases. The CDR3 contains 13 residues. From germline, CDR1 is DFQATT and CDR2 SNEGSKA (reference sequence). The trim removed 3 bases at V and 5 bases at J, leaving 4 bases unmatched.

The J gene is TRBJ2-7, the V gene TRBV2, with a weak D call TRBD2 (5 bases). The V end lost 7 bases, the J end lost 2 bases, and 9 bases lay between the germline ends. The CDR3 is made up of 12 amino acids. Germline V gene lookup returns CDR1 SNHLY and CDR2 FYNNEI. CDR3 in DNA: TGTGCCAGCACGGGGTCCACCTACGAGCAGTACTTC. This gives the protein CASTGSTYEQYF.

This clone has just a few counts. V is TRBV28 and J is TRBJ1-1; D uncertain. Per germline, CDR1 MDHEN and CDR2 SYDVKM. CDR3 length: 12 amino acids. The V end was cut by 5 bases, the J end by 3 bases, with 7 bases between. CDR3 coding DNA: TGTGCCAGCAGTCTCCTTGACACTGAAGCTTTCTTT. It translates to CASSLLDTEAFF.

The chain has TRBV7-9 and TRBJ1-3; D call uncertain. This CDR3 region has 16 residues. Germline V CDR1 and CDR2: SEHNR, FQNEAQ (reference sequence). V lost 8 bases and J 4 bases, leaving 21 bases between the germline ends. As DNA, the CDR3 is TGTGCCAGCGAAAAGGCAATAGTACGCGGGGGAAACACCATATATTTT. Residues: CASEKAIVRGGNTIYF.

J is TRBJ2-1 and V is TRBV9; 13 bases fit TRBD2. V was pared by 0 bases and J by 10 bases, with 7 bases of the junction left unmatched. This CDR3 spans 16 amino acids. Germline loops: CDR1 SGDLS, CDR2 YYNGEE. CDR3 protein: CASSVAARLAGGEQFF. The CDR3 DNA sequence: TGTGCCAGCAGCGTAGCCGCGCGACTAGCGGGGGGAGAGCAGTTCTTC.

The V and J genes are TRBV4-2 and TRBJ2-1; TRBD2 is a possible D gene (5 bases). The CDR3 is 18 amino acids. Germline CDR1 LGHNA, CDR2 YNFKEQ. Trimming shortened V by 0 bases and J by 0 bases, and 15 bases separated the two germline ends. As DNA, the CDR3 is TGTGCCAGCAGCCAAGATTACGGCGGGCCAAGCTCCTACAATGAGCAGTTCTTC. This encodes CASSQDYGGPSSYNEQFF.

The chain links TRBV5-4 to TRBJ2-7; TRBD1 matches at 9 bases. This CDR3 is built from 14 residues. Germline V CDR1 and CDR2: SGHNT, YYREEE (reference sequence). Trimming took 0 bases from V and 3 from J; bases not matched to a gene: 1. The CDR3 region has the DNA TGTGCCAGCAGCTTGGTGGGACAGGGCTACGAGCAGTACTTC. This codes for CASSLVGQGYEQYF.

The chain recombines TRBV10-1 with TRBJ1-1; D not certain. This CDR3 is built from 13 residues. Trimming shortened V by 3 bases and J by 1 base, and 6 bases separated the two germline ends. Germline V gene sequence: CDR1 WNHNN, CDR2 SYGVQD (reference sequence). CDR3 DNA sequence: TGCGCCAGCAGTGAAGCCCGGAACACTGAAGCTTTCTTT. This codes for CASSEARNTEAFF.

V is TRBV18 and J is TRBJ1-3; no clear D gene. V shed 2 bases and J shed 3 bases, with 11 bases lying between them. This CDR3 spans 15 amino acids. The germline V gene encodes CDR1 KGHSH and CDR2 LQKENI. The CDR3 is CASSPNTVNGNTIYF. CDR3 coding DNA: TGTGCCAGCTCACCAAACACCGTGAATGGAAACACCATATATTTT.

The rearrangement uses TRBV9 and TRBJ2-7; weak D call: TRBD1 (6 bases). Between the trimmed V and J ends, which lost 3 bases and 3 bases, there was a span of 10 bases. Germline V CDR1 and CDR2: SGDLS, YYNGEE. The CDR3 is 13 amino acids. The CDR3 bases are TGTGCCAGCAGCGAACAGGACAGCTACGAGCAGTACTTC. This translates into CASSEQDSYEQYF.

The V and J genes are TRBV4-1 and TRBJ2-5, with D maybe TRBD2 (6 bases). With 0 bases removed from V and 5 bases from J, the gap between germline ends came to 16 bases. This CDR3 has 16 amino acids. CDR1 and CDR2 (germline): MGHRA, YSYEKL. CDR3 sequence reads: CASSQEEGGGFETQYF. Written as DNA, the CDR3 is TGCGCCAGCAGCCAAGAGGAGGGAGGTGGTTTTGAGACCCAGTACTTC.

CDR3 region: CSVEVGADIQYF. As DNA, the CDR3 is TGCAGCGTTGAAGTGGGGGCCGACATTCAGTACTTC. This chain uses TRBV29-1 with TRBJ2-4, with D perhaps TRBD1 (6 bases). This CDR3 has 12 residues. CDR1 and CDR2 (germline): SQVTM, ANQGSEA. Trimming removed 1 base at V and 8 bases at J, with 9 bases between.

The chain joins TRBV5-8 to TRBJ2-1, with unresolved D. CDR1 is SGHTS, CDR2 YDEGEE, per germline. V lost 1 base and J lost 1, with 9 bases in between. The CDR3 consists of 15 residues. Here the CDR3 DNA reads TGTGCCAGCAGCTTGCGAGCCAAATCCTACAATGAGCAGTTCTTC. This translates into CASSLRAKSYNEQFF.

The gene calls are TRBV5-6 and TRBJ1-2; D is unclear. Per germline, CDR1 SGHDT and CDR2 YYEEEE. Trimming stripped 0 bases from V and 0 bases from J, with 9 bases between. This CDR3 has 15 residues. The CDR3 loop reads CASSLAQASNYGYTF. CDR3 sequence (DNA): TGTGCCAGCAGCTTGGCCCAGGCTTCTAACTATGGCTACACCTTC. Together with reference TRBV5-6 and TRBJ1-2, the CDR3 gives the full variable domain: DAGVTQSPTHLIKTRGQQVTLRCSPKSGHDTVSWYQQALGQGPQFIFQYYEEEERQRGNFPDRFSGHQFPNYSSELNVNALLLGDSALYLCASSLAQASNYGYTFGSGTRLTVV.

V and J are TRBV3-1 (or the pseudogene TRBV3-2) and TRBJ2-1; D is ambiguous. Trimming removed 3 bases from V and 2 bases from J, with 8 bases in between. This CDR3 is built from 14 residues. Germline V gives CDR1 LGHDT, CDR2 YNNKEL (reference sequence). CDR3 residues: CASSQNRAYNEQFF. CDR3 sequence (DNA): TGTGCCAGCAGCCAGAACCGGGCCTACAATGAGCAGTTCTTC.

The CDR3 is CASTQGASEQYF. CDR3 sequence (DNA): TGTGCCAGCACACAGGGGGCATCTGAGCAGTACTTC. This chain joins TRBV6-6 and TRBJ2-7, with 9 bases matching TRBD1. This CDR3 contains 12 residues. V dropped 7 bases and J dropped 7; count of bases not matched to a gene: 5. Germline V gene lookup returns CDR1 MNHNY and CDR2 SVGAGI (reference sequence).

This rearrangement joins TRBV3-1 (or the pseudogene TRBV3-2) to TRBJ2-1; D uncertain. Germline assignment: CDR1 LGHDT and CDR2 YNNKEL (reference sequence). The CDR3 is 15 residues long. V lost 1 base and J 0 bases, leaving 7 bases between the germline ends. The CDR3 region is CASSQGWSSYNEQFF. DNA of the CDR3: TGTGCCAGCAGCCAAGGCTGGAGCTCCTACAATGAGCAGTTCTTC.

The chain uses TRBV5-1 and TRBJ1-4, with 10 bases fitting TRBD1. The CDR3 has 13 residues. With V trimmed by 7 bases and J by 6 bases, 3 bases remained unmatched. Germline V gene data show CDR1 as SGHRS and CDR2 as YFSETQ. CDR3 in DNA: TGCGCCAGCGGACAGGGGGGTGATGAAAAACTGTTTTTT. Encoded protein: CASGQGGDEKLFF.

This chain links TRBV4-2 with TRBJ1-6; 7 bases match TRBD1. Per germline, CDR1 LGHNA and CDR2 YNFKEQ. With V trimmed by 0 bases and J by 10 bases, 6 bases remained unmatched. The CDR3 spans 15 residues. The CDR3 region has the DNA TGTGCCAGCAGCCAAGAGACAGGGATTGGATCACCCCTCCACTTT. Translated, it gives CASSQETGIGSPLHF.

V usage is TRBV10-1 and J usage is TRBJ2-3, with 8 bases lining up with TRBD2. The V gene's germline CDR1 is WNHNN and CDR2 SYGVQD (reference sequence). The CDR3 loop spans 14 amino acids. The V and J ends lost 8 bases and 0 bases, in that order; junction bases with no gene match: 4. The CDR3 DNA sequence: TGCGCCAGCGGTAGCGGGACTAGCACAGATACGCAGTATTTT. Protein sequence: CASGSGTSTDTQYF.

This clone has more than one count but fewer than ten. V gene TRBV12-3 or TRBV12-4 combines with J gene TRBJ1-5; D uncertain. The length of the CDR3 is 12 residues. V was cut by 7 bases and J by 3 bases, with 7 bases left in between. The CDR3 loop is CASTLSNQPQHF. CDR3 bases: TGTGCCAGCACCCTCTCCAATCAGCCCCAGCATTTT.

The V gene is TRBV2, the J gene TRBJ2-6; a possible D gene is TRBD2 (6 bases). This CDR3 comprises 15 residues. V was cut by 5 bases and J by 4 bases, with 12 bases left in between. Germline V lookup: CDR1 SNHLY, CDR2 FYNNEI. The CDR3 coding sequence is TGTGCCAGCAGTCCGACTAGTATCGGGGCCAACGTCCTGACTTTC. This gives the protein CASSPTSIGANVLTF.

The chain joins TRBV5-1 to TRBJ1-5; 7 bases fit TRBD1. Germline assignment: CDR1 SGHRS and CDR2 YFSETQ. There are 19 residues in the CDR3. V was pared by 0 bases and J by 7 bases, with 19 bases of the junction left unmatched. CDR3 residues: CASSLEVNRGRHSRQPQHF. CDR3 DNA sequence: TGCGCCAGCAGCTTGGAGGTAAACAGGGGCCGCCACTCTAGGCAGCCCCAGCATTTT.

The V gene is TRBV4-2, the J gene TRBJ1-2, with D maybe TRBD1 (5 bases). Germline lookup yields CDR1 LGHNA and CDR2 YNFKEQ. Trimming removed 6 bases from V and 8 bases from J, with 13 bases in between. The CDR3 length is 12 residues. In DNA, the CDR3 is TGTGCCAGCAGATATTCGACAGCCGGCTACACCTTC. It specifies CASRYSTAGYTF.